The 18 T cell receptor beta chains listed next were all sequenced from one sample in a study of blood T cell repertoires in COVID-19 (dated by TCRdb to the early 2020s). Preparation of the library involved the immunoSEQ multiplex PCR assay. Here the immuneACCESS table is served through TCRdb, limited to in-frame sequences with V and J called. Missing clones are a known gap in these copies; in checked studies unresolved V genes cover under half, and the rest lacks a known reason. Within this sample are some 300,000 clones, with roughly 86% of them counted one time only. The ten largest clones take up about a tenth of the sample. Specimen: PBMCs or T cells enriched from blood (not recorded which). The receptor source for this set is a woman in her thirties who had recovered from COVID-19.

The chain is built from TRBV28 and TRBJ2-2; 8 bases fit TRBD1. The germline CDR1 and CDR2 sequences are MDHEN and SYDVKM. Losses at the gene ends were 5 bases for V and 0 bases for J; bases not matched to a gene: 5. This CDR3 is 16 amino acids long. CDR3: CASSLGQGANTGELFF. The DNA of the CDR3 is TGTGCCAGCAGTCTAGGACAGGGTGCGAACACCGGGGAGCTGTTTTTT.

This clone was seen a single time. This chain joins TRBV7-2 and TRBJ2-7, with D perhaps TRBD2 (5 bases). V was shortened by 1 base and J by 2 bases, with 12 bases between the two germline ends. The germline CDR1 and CDR2 sequences are SGHTA and FQGNSA. There are 15 residues in the CDR3. The CDR3 region is CASSLVVASTYEQYF. The CDR3 DNA is TGTGCCAGCAGCTTAGTGGTAGCGAGCACCTACGAGCAGTACTTC.

The V and J genes are TRBV6-5 and TRBJ1-1, with 8 bases lining up with TRBD1. This CDR3 contains 12 residues. V lost 11 bases to trimming and J lost 4 bases; unmatched junction nucleotides: 6. Germline V CDR1 and CDR2: MNHEY, SVGAGI. The CDR3 DNA reads TGTGCCGTACAGGGGGTTAGCACTGAAGCTTTCTTT. Its translation: CAVQGVSTEAFF.

The V and J genes are TRBV28 and TRBJ1-2, with 7 bases aligning to TRBD1. The CDR3 runs to 14 residues. From germline, CDR1 is MDHEN and CDR2 SYDVKM. The junction had 12 bases not matched to a gene; V was cut back by 7 bases and J by 7 bases. In DNA, the CDR3 is TGTGCCAGCACCCTGGGACAGTCCCCCGGTGGCTACACCTTC. This codes for CASTLGQSPGGYTF.

V gene TRBV7-2 combines with J gene TRBJ1-2, with D perhaps TRBD1 (5 bases). V gave up 7 bases and J gave up 6 bases, with 15 bases separating them. The germline CDR1 and CDR2 sequences are SGHTA and FQGNSA. This CDR3 is 13 amino acids long. The CDR3 DNA follows: TGTGCCAGCACCCTACAGGTTTGGGATGGCTACACCTTC. Its protein product is CASTLQVWDGYTF.

This clone has just one count. The chain has TRBV11-3 and TRBJ2-1; D possibly corresponds to TRBD1 (6 bases). Germline assignment: CDR1 SGHNT and CDR2 YENEEA. V was shortened by 0 bases and J by 7 bases, with 13 bases between the two germline ends. CDR3 size: 15 residues. DNA for the CDR3: TGTGCCAGCAGCTTAGATCTGGGTAGGGGGAATGAGCAGTTCTTC. Protein sequence: CASSLDLGRGNEQFF.

The chain carries TRBV14 and TRBJ1-3; D is perhaps TRBD1 (5 bases). Germline CDR1 and CDR2: SGHDN and FVKESK. With 6 bases removed from V and 0 bases from J, the gap between germline ends came to 15 bases. This CDR3 has 16 amino acids. Written as DNA, the CDR3 is TGTGCCAGCAGTGCTTTAACAGGAGCCTCTGGAAACACCATATATTTT. It specifies CASSALTGASGNTIYF.

The gene calls are TRBV28 and TRBJ2-1; a weak D match, TRBD1 (6 bases). Germline-derived CDR1 and CDR2 are MDHEN and SYDVKM. This CDR3 is 17 amino acids long. The V end was cut by 3 bases, the J end by 2 bases, with 17 bases between. CDR3 loop: CASSFAGATMTYNEQFF. CDR3 sequence (DNA): TGTGCCAGCAGTTTTGCAGGGGCGACAATGACCTACAATGAGCAGTTCTTC.

The chain employs TRBV7-2 and TRBJ2-5, with a tentative D call TRBD2 (6 bases). The CDR3 totals 13 residues. V was shortened by 5 bases and J by 6 bases, with 13 bases between the two germline ends. Germline assignment: CDR1 SGHTA and CDR2 FQGNSA. CDR3 nucleotides: TGTGCCAGCAGCGTCCGACTAGATCAGACCCAGTACTTC. Protein product: CASSVRLDQTQYF.

The rearrangement uses TRBV27 and TRBJ1-4; maybe TRBD1 (5 bases). The CDR3 sequence is 17 residues long. The germline V and J ends were trimmed by 1 base and 0 bases, with 12 bases remaining between them. In germline, CDR1 is MNHEY, CDR2 SMNVEV (reference sequence). The CDR3 protein is CASSLLGAIATNEKLFF. CDR3 bases: TGTGCCAGCAGTTTATTAGGGGCAATTGCAACTAATGAAAAACTGTTTTTT.

This chain uses TRBV2 with TRBJ2-5; 7 bases fit TRBD1. The CDR3 spans 13 residues. Germline V gives CDR1 SNHLY, CDR2 FYNNEI. The V segment lost 6 bases and the J segment 1 base; nucleotides outside the gene matches: 2. In DNA form, the CDR3 reads TGTGCCAGCAGAGCAGGGGGCCAAGAGACCCAGTACTTC. This sequence encodes CASRAGGQETQYF.

The chain combines TRBV5-1 with TRBJ2-4; D not certain. The CDR3 consists of 19 residues. Germline CDR1 reads SGHRS; CDR2 reads YFSETQ. V lost 2 bases and J 1 base, leaving 22 bases between the germline ends. CDR3 nucleotides: TGCGCCAGCAGCTTTATTCCCCCTTCCATCTTTCGGGCCAAAAACATTCAGTACTTC. Protein product: CASSFIPPSIFRAKNIQYF.

The chain employs TRBV10-3 and TRBJ2-1, with a weak D call TRBD2 (6 bases). V lost 5 bases and J 6 bases, leaving 17 bases between the germline ends. The CDR3 contains 15 residues. Germline V gene sequence: CDR1 ENHRY, CDR2 SYGVKD. The CDR3 sequence: CAISFLGGLGNEQFF. In nucleotides, the CDR3 is TGTGCCATCAGTTTTTTGGGGGGTTTAGGCAATGAGCAGTTCTTC.

The chain has TRBV7-2 and TRBJ2-1, with TRBD2 identical over 13 bases. This CDR3 is built from 15 residues. Looked up from germline, CDR1 is SGHTA and CDR2 is FQGNSA. J lost 5 bases, V lost 5 bases, and 3 bases had no gene match. CDR3 nucleotides: TGTGCCAGCAGCCGGGGACTAGCGGGGAACAATGAGCAGTTCTTC. Its translation: CASSRGLAGNNEQFF.

This rearrangement joins TRBV11-3 to TRBJ2-1; 9 nucleotides agree with TRBD2. CDR1 SGHNT and CDR2 YENEEA come from the germline V gene. CDR3 length: 14 amino acids. Trimming at V came to 1 base and at J to 6 bases, leaving 1 base not matched to a gene. DNA for the CDR3: TGTGCCAGCAGCTTAGGACTAGCGGTCAATGAGCAGTTCTTC. It is translated as CASSLGLAVNEQFF. The entire variable domain, with the rest obtained from reference TRBV11-3 and TRBJ2-1, is as follows: EAGVVQSPRYKIIEKKQPVAFWCNPISGHNTLYWYLQNLGQGPELLIRYENEEAVDDSQLPKDRFSAERLKGVDSTLKIQPAELGDSAVYLCASSLGLAVNEQFFGPGTRLTVL.

The rearrangement links TRBV5-8 to TRBJ2-3; 16 nucleotides align to TRBD2. V lost 4 bases to trimming and J lost 2 bases; unmatched junction nucleotides: 10. Looked up from germline, CDR1 is SGHTS and CDR2 is YDEGEE. The CDR3 spans 19 residues. The CDR3, as DNA: TGTGCCAGCAGCGCGGGACTAGCGGGAGGGCCGTTTAACACAGATACGCAGTATTTT. Translation: CASSAGLAGGPFNTDTQYF.

The table lists this clone with a few counts. The chain joins TRBV2 to TRBJ1-1; 7 nucleotides align to TRBD1. CDR1 is SNHLY, CDR2 FYNNEI, per germline. This CDR3 region has 12 residues. V shed 10 bases, J shed 5 bases, and the junction held 7 bases outside the gene matches. The chain's CDR3 is CATTPRGTEAFF. Here the CDR3 DNA reads TGTGCCACCACCCCCAGGGGGACTGAAGCTTTCTTT.

This chain links TRBV7-9 with TRBJ1-1; tentative D call: TRBD1 (6 bases). The length of the CDR3 is 15 residues. Germline CDR1 and CDR2: SEHNR and FQNEAQ (reference sequence). V lost 5 bases, J lost 0 bases, and 13 bases lay in between. The CDR3 loop reads CASSPQGLLNTEAFF. DNA for the CDR3: TGTGCCAGCAGCCCCCAGGGGCTATTGAACACTGAAGCTTTCTTT.